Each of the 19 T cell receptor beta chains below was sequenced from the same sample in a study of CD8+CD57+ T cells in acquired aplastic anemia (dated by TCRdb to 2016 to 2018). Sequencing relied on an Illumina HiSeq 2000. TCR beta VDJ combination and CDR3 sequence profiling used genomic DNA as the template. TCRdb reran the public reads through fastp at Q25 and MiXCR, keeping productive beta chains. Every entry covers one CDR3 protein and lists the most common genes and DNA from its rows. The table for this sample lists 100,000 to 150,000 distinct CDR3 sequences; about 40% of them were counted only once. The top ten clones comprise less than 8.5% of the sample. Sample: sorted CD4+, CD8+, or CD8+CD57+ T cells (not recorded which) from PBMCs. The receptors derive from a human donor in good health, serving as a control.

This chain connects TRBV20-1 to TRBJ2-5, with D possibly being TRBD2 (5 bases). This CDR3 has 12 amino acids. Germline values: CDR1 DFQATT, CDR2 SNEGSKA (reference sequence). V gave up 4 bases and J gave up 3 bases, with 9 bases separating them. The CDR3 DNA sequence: TGCAGTGCTAATGGGAGAGAAGAGACCCAGTACTTC. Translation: CSANGREETQYF.

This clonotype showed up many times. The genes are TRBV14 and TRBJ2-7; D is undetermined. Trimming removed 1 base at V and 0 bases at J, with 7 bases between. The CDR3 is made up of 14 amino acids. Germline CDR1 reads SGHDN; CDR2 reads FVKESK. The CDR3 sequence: CASSQVGPSYEQYF. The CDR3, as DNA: TGTGCCAGCAGCCAAGTAGGCCCCTCCTACGAGCAGTACTTC.

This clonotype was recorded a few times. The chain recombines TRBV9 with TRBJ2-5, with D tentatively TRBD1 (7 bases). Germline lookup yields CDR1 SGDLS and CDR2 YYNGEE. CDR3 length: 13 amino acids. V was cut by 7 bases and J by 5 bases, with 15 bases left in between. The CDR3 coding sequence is TGTGCCAGCTCACCAGGGGGGTCGGAGACCCAGTACTTC. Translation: CASSPGGSETQYF.

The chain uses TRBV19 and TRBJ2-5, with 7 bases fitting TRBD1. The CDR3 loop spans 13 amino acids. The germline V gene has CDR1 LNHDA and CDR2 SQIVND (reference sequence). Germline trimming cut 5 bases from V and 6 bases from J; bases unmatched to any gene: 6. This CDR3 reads CASSQGEIKTQYF. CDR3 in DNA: TGTGCCAGTAGTCAGGGGGAAATCAAGACCCAGTACTTC.

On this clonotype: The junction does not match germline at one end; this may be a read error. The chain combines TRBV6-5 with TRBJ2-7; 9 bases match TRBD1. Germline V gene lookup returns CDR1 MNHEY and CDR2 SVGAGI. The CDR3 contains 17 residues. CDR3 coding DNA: TGCGCCAGCAGTTCTTCTCGAGCGGACAGGGGACTCAATGAGCAGTACTTC. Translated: CASSSSRADRGLNEQYF.

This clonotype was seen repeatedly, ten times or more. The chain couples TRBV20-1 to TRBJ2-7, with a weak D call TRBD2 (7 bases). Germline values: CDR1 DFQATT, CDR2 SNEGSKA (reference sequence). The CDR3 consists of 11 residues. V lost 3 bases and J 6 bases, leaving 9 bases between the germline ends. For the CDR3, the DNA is TGCAGTGCTAGTGGGGGGGCCGAGCAGTACTTC. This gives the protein CSASGGAEQYF.

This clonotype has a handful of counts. CDR3 protein: CAISDGTGYTF. CDR3 bases: TGTGCCATCAGTGACGGGACTGGCTACACCTTC. The gene calls are TRBV10-3 and TRBJ1-2; possible D gene TRBD1, 5 bases. Trimming pared 3 bases from V and 7 bases from J, leaving 6 bases between. Germline-derived CDR1 and CDR2 are ENHRY and SYGVKD. This CDR3 is built from 11 residues.

CDR3 sequence: CASSFGRYYEQYF. The DNA for the CDR3 is TGTGCCAGCAGCTTTGGCAGGTACTACGAGCAGTACTTC. The V call is TRBV7-8, the J call TRBJ2-7; no reliable D call. The V end lost 3 bases, the J end lost 3 bases, and 9 bases lay between the germline ends. The CDR3 covers 13 residues. Germline V gene sequence: CDR1 SGHVS, CDR2 FQNEAQ.

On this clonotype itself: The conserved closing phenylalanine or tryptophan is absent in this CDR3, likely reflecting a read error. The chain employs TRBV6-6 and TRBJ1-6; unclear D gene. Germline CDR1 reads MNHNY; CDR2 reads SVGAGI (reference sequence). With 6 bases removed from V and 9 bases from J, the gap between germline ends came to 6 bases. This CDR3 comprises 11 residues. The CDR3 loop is CASSQGSPLHL. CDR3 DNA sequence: TGTGCCAGCAGCCAAGGTTCACCCCTCCACCTT.

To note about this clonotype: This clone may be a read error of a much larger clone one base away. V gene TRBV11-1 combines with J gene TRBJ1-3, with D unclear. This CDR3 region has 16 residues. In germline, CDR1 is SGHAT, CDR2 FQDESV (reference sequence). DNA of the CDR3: TGTGCCAGCAGCTCTACCTTCAAGAGCTCTGGAAACGCCATATATTTT. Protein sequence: CASSSTFKSSGNAIYF.

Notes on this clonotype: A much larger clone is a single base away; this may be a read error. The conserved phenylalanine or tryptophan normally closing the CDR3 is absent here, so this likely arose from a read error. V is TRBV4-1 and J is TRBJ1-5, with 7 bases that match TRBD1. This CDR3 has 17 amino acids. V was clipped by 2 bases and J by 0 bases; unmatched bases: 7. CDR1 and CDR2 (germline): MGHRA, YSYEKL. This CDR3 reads CASSQRTGDVSNQPQHL. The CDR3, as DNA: TGCGCCAGCAGCCAAAGGACAGGAGATGTTAGCAATCAGCCCCAGCATCTT.

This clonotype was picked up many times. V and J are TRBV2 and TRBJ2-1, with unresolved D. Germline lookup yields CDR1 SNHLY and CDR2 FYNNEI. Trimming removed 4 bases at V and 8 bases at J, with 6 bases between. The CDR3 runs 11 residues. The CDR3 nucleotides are TGTGCCAGCAGTGGTGGCTATGAGCAGTTCTTC. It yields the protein CASSGGYEQFF. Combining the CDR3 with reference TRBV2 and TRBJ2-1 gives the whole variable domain EPEVTQTPSHQVTQMGQEVILRCVPISNHLYFYWYRQILGQKVEFLVSFYNNEISEKSEIFDDQFSVERPDGSNFTLKIRSTKLEDSAMYFCASSGGYEQFFGPGTRLTVL.

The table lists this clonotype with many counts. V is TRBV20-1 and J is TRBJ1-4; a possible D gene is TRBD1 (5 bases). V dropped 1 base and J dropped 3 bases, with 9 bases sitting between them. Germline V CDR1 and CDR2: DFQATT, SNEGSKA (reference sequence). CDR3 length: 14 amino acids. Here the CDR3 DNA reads TGCAGTGCTAGAGTGGGAGGGGCTAATGAAAAACTGTTTTTT. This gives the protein CSARVGGANEKLFF.

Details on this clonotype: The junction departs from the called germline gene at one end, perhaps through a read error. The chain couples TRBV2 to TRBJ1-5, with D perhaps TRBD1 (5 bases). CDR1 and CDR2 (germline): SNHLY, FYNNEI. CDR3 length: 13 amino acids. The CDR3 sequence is CASSPDLGQPQRF. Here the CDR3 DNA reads TGTGCCAGCTCACCGGACCTGGGGCAGCCCCAGCGTTTT.

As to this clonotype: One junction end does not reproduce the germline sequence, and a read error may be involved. Here the CDR3 DNA reads TGCAGTGTTGAGCACAGGGGAGAGACCCAGTACTTC. Residues: CSVEHRGETQYF. The V and J genes are TRBV29-1 and TRBJ2-5; 7 bases are a match to TRBD1. CDR3 size: 12 residues. Germline CDR1 is SQVTM and CDR2 is ANQGSEA.

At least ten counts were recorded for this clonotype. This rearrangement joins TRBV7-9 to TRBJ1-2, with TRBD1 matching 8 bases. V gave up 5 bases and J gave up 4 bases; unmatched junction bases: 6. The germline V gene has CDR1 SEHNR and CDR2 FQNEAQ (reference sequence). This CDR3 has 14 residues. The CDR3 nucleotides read TGTGCCAGCAGCCCACGACAGGGGATCTATGGCTACACCTTC. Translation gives CASSPRQGIYGYTF.

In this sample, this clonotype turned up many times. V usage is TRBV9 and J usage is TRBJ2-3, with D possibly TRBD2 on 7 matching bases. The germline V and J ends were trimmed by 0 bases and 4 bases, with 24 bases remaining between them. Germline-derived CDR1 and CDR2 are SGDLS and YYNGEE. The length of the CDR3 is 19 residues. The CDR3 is CASSVAPPGRGGPSDTQYF. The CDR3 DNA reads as TGTGCCAGCAGCGTAGCTCCTCCGGGGAGGGGGGGGCCTTCAGATACGCAGTATTTT.

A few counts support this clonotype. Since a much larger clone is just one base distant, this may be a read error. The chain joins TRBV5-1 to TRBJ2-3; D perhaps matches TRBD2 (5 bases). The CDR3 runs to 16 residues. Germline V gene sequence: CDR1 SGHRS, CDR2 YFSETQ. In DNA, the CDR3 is TGCGCCAGCAACTTGGACGGGGTACCCAACACAGATACGCAGTATTTT. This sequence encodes CASNLDGVPNTDTQYF.

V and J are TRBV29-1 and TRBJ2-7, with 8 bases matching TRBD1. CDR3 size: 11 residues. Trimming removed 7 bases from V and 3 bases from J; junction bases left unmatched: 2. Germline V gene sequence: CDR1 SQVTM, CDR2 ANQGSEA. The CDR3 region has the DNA TGCAGCGGCGGACAGGGCTACGAGCAGTACTTC. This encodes CSGGQGYEQYF.